This TCR beta chain derives from a study of vaccination effects on CD4 cells after COVID-19. Turning to the study itself: Researchers obtained post-vaccine samples at a median of 72 days past the second dose. Study-level findings and limits: Marked clonal contraction was seen late after vaccination (in both infection- and vaccine-induced clones).

This CDR3 spans 15 amino acids. The germline V and J ends were trimmed by 0 bases and 4 bases, with 13 bases remaining between them. Per germline, CDR1 SGHRS and CDR2 YFSETQ. Antigen-specific CD4+ T cell clonotypes were called by their expansion after viral peptide-pool culture in ViraFEST. Once cultured for under 11 days, the cells underwent separation to obtain CD4+ T cells. The cohort was immunized with two doses of either the BNT162b2 or mRNA-1273 vaccine. Prior SARS-CoV-2 infection was absent in the vaccine recipients, as shown by negative nucleocapsid antibodies. The researchers cultured 1.5 million to 2 million PBMC per well with 8.5 to 10 IU/ml IL-2 and approximately 9.3 ug/ml peptides. This clone was observed a few times. Its antigen is as yet unknown. Some clones are missing from TCRdb's copy, which holds only in-frame ones; the method was immunoSEQ multiplex PCR. Seen here are about 33,000 clones, roughly 86% observed once, and the top ten hold 1.5%.

This clonotype was sampled from a human donor who received a COVID-19 vaccine. Some clones in this sample may be carry-over from other donors' samples. The V gene is TRBV5-1, the J gene TRBJ1-2, with unresolved D. The material sequenced was CD4+ T cells from PBMCs cultured with HCoV-NL63 spike peptides, taken after COVID-19 vaccination. In nucleotides, the CDR3 is TGCGCCAGCAGCTTGGCCGGGTTGGTGGGCTATGGCTACACCTTC. Amino acids: CASSLAGLVGYGYTF.